The entry below gives a single T cell receptor (beta chain) sequence along with its context. Libraries were prepared by immunoSEQ multiplex PCR; TCRdb keeps only in-frame clonotypes and omits some of them. The sample consists of approximately 42,000 clones, 65% to 85% of them appearing once. The ends lost 1 base at V and 2 bases at J; junction bases unmatched: 7. There are 16 residues in the CDR3. Germline values: CDR1 MGHRA, CDR2 YSYEKL. Time point meaning: after neoadjuvant nivolumab, at surgical resection. Stage II-IVA oral cavity squamous cell carcinoma was new and untreated by systemic or radiation therapy. Cohort: HPV-negative, locally advanced oral cavity squamous cell carcinoma patients. The data stem from a study of neoadjuvant anti-PD-1 for oral cavity cancer. Looking at the study overall: Patients without progression got a fourth dose around day 43.

The sequencing used PBMCs, collected after nivolumab (anti-PD-1) treatment. This sequence joins TRBV4-1 and TRBJ2-7, with 8 bases aligning to TRBD1. The sequence was obtained from a person between 40 and 85 years old with oral cavity squamous cell carcinoma. The CDR3 loop is CASSQATQGAAYEQYF. DNA for the CDR3: TGCGCCAGCAGCCAAGCGACTCAGGGGGCGGCCTACGAGCAGTACTTC.